The 8 T cell receptor beta chains below were found in one sample sequenced in a study of shared clonotypes between healthy human individuals (dated by TCRdb to between 2020 and 2021). Receptor amplification or capture employed the immunoSEQ multiplex PCR assay. The clones in this table, taken by TCRdb from immuneACCESS, are in-frame only. Not every clone is retained; where verified, under half of the shortfall comes from an unresolved V gene, and the cause of the rest is unknown. Recorded for this sample are 1,100,000 or so clones; about 84% of them occurred a single time. The top ten clones comprise approximately 0.5% of the sample. The sequenced sample consisted of memory CD4+ T cells from PBMCs. This sample's cell subset or site label indicates: CD45RA-negative fraction. These receptors originate from a young man in good health. Some clones in this sample may be carry-over from other donors' samples.

The V gene is TRBV19, the J gene TRBJ2-1; 7 positions agree with TRBD2. The CDR3 totals 16 residues. Unmatched junction bases numbered 10, after V lost 5 bases and J lost 3 bases. Germline CDR1 is LNHDA and CDR2 is SQIVND (reference sequence). CDR3 amino acids: CASSGLLAEGYNEQFF. The CDR3 DNA is TGTGCCAGTAGTGGCCTTCTAGCGGAAGGCTACAATGAGCAGTTCTTC.

This chain joins TRBV7-2 and TRBJ1-4; D unclear. This CDR3 is 15 amino acids long. Deletions cut 1 base from V and 3 bases from J, with 9 bases between. From germline, CDR1 is SGHTA and CDR2 FQGNSA. CDR3 nucleotide sequence: TGTGCCAGCAGCTTAGGCGGGAGGGCTAATGAAAAACTGTTTTTT. Translated: CASSLGGRANEKLFF.

This clone was seen only a few times. The gene calls are TRBV6-1 and TRBJ1-2, with unresolved D. The CDR3 consists of 12 residues. V was trimmed by 8 bases and J by 0 bases, leaving 7 bases between them. Germline CDR1 is MNHNS and CDR2 is SASEGT. The CDR3 reads CASGLSNYGYTF. CDR3 nucleotides: TGTGCCAGCGGTCTATCTAACTATGGCTACACCTTC.

J is TRBJ1-2 and V is TRBV5-6; TRBD1 might be the D (5 bases). CDR1 and CDR2 from the germline V gene are SGHDT and YYEEEE. Trimming stripped 4 bases from V and 7 bases from J, with 17 bases between. The CDR3 consists of 14 residues. CDR3 region: CASSPPGGAGGYTF. CDR3 sequence (DNA): TGTGCCAGCAGCCCACCGGGAGGGGCCGGTGGCTACACCTTC.

This CDR3 reads CASSLALQGSEQFF. The CDR3 nucleotides are TGCGCCAGCAGCTTGGCGTTACAGGGAAGTGAGCAGTTCTTC. This chain connects TRBV5-1 to TRBJ2-1, with D possibly TRBD1 on 6 matching bases. Germline assignment: CDR1 SGHRS and CDR2 YFSETQ. Trimming pared 0 bases from V and 9 bases from J, leaving 13 bases between. This CDR3 is 14 amino acids long.

The chain employs TRBV4-1 and TRBJ1-5; 7 positions match TRBD1. J was trimmed by 1 base and V by 4 bases; bases with no gene match: 4. CDR3 size: 15 residues. Germline V CDR1 and CDR2: MGHRA, YSYEKL. CDR3 nucleotides: TGCGCCAGCAGCCCTCTAGGGGGCAGCAATCAGCCCCAGCATTTT. Translating it yields CASSPLGGSNQPQHF.

J is TRBJ1-4 and V is TRBV19; 12 nucleotides match TRBD1. Germline V lookup: CDR1 LNHDA, CDR2 SQIVND (reference sequence). The CDR3 runs to 15 residues. Losses at the gene ends were 3 bases for V and 8 bases for J; bases not matched to a gene: 4. The DNA for the CDR3 is TGTGCCAGTAGTATCTTTGGGACAGGGGGCGAAAAACTGTTTTTT. The encoded protein is CASSIFGTGGEKLFF.

This clone showed up just a few times. The J gene is TRBJ2-7, the V gene TRBV28, with 8 bases identical to TRBD1. Germline V CDR1 and CDR2: MDHEN, SYDVKM. The CDR3 covers 15 residues. Trimming took 5 bases from V and 6 from J; bases not matched to a gene: 12. The CDR3 loop is CASSLPQGALAEQYF. CDR3 sequence (DNA): TGTGCCAGCAGTCTACCCCAGGGGGCGCTTGCCGAGCAGTACTTC.